A few counts support the clone carrying this T cell receptor (beta chain). MiXCR, run by TCRdb on the RT-PCR reads, gives a single entry per CDR3 protein. Of 630,000 or so distinct CDR3 sequences listed, around 14% were seen once; the top ten hold around 10%. The sample belongs to a study of response to subunit inactivated influenza vaccine. The germline V gene encodes CDR1 SGHAT and CDR2 FQNNGV. The CDR3 is 17 amino acids. Trimming stripped 0 bases from V and 5 bases from J, with 19 bases between. J is TRBJ2-5 and V is TRBV11-2; D gene ambiguous. The clonotype was recovered from a man in his forties or fifties who received an inactivated influenza vaccine. Sequences were derived from PBMCs from blood, sampled about 11 days after vaccination. CDR3 loop: CASSLDGIPPVHETQYF. CDR3 sequence (DNA): TGTGCCAGCAGCTTAGATGGCATCCCTCCAGTCCACGAGACCCAGTACTTC. Full variable domain (remainder filled in from reference TRBV11-2 and TRBJ2-5): EAGVAQSPRYKIIEKRQSVAFWCNPISGHATLYWYQQILGQGPKLLIQFQNNGVVDDSQLPKDRFSAERLKGVDSTLKIQPAKLEDSAVYLCASSLDGIPPVHETQYFGPGTRLLVL.